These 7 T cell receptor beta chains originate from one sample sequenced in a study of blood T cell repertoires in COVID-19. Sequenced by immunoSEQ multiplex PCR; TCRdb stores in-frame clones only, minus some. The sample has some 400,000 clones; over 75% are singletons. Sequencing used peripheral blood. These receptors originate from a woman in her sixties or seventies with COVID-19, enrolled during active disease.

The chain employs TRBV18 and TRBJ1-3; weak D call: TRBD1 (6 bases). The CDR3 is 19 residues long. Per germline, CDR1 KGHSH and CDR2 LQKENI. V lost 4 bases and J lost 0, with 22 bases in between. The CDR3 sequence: CASSLLQGLESLSGNTIYF. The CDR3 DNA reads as TGTGCCAGCTCACTCCTACAGGGCCTAGAGTCTCTCTCTGGAAACACCATATATTTT.

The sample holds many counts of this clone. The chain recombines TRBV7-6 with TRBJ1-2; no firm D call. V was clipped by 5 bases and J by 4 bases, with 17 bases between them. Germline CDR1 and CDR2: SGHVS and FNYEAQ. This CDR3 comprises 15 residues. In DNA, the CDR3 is TGTGCCAGCAGCCAAGATGGCGAGGGCACCTATGGCTACACCTTC. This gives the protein CASSQDGEGTYGYTF.

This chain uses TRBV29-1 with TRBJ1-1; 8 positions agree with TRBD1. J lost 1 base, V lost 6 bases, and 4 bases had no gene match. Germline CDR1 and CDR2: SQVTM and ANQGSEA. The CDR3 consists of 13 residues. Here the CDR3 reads CSVGDRRNTEAFF. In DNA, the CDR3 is TGCAGCGTGGGGGACAGGAGGAACACTGAAGCTTTCTTT.

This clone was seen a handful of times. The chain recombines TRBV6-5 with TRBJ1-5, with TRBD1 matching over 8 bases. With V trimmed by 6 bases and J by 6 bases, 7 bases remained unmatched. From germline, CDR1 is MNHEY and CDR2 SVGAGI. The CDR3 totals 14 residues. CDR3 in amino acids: CASRPGQGGQPQHF. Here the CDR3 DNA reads TGTGCCAGCAGACCCGGACAGGGCGGTCAGCCCCAGCATTTT.

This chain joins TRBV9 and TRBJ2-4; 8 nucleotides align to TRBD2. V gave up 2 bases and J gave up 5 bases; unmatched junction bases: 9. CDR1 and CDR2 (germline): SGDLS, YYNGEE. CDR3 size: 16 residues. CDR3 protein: CASSVGRGGFQNIQYF. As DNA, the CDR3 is TGTGCCAGCAGCGTGGGGCGCGGGGGGTTCCAAAACATTCAGTACTTC.

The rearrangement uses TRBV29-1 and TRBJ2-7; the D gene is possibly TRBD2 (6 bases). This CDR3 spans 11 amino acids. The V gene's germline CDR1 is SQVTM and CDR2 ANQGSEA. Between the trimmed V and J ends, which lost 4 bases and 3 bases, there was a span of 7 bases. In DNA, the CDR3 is TGCAGCGTTGCGGACTACTACGAGCAGTACTTC. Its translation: CSVADYYEQYF.

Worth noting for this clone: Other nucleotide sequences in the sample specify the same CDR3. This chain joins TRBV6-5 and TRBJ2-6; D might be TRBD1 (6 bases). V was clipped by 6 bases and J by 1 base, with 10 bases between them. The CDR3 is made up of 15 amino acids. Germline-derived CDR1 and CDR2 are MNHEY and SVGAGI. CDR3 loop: CASSLQGSGANVLTF. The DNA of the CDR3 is TGTGCCAGCAGCCTACAGGGTTCTGGGGCCAACGTCCTGACTTTC.